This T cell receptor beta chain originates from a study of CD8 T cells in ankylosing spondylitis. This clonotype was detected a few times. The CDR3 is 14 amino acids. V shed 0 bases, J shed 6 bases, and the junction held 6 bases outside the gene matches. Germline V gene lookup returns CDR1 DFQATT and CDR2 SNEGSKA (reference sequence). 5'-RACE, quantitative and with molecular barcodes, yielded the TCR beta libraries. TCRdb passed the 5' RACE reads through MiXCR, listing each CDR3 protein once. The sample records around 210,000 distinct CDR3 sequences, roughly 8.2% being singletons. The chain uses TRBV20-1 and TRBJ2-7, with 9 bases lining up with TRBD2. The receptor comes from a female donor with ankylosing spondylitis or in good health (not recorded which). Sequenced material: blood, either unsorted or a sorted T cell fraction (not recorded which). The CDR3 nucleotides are TGCAGTGCTAGAGATAGTAGCGGGAGACCCGAGCAGTACTTC. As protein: CSARDSSGRPEQYF.